The clone carrying this T cell receptor (beta chain) came up once. The CDR3 sequence is 13 residues long. CDR1 is LGHDT, CDR2 YNNKEL, per germline (reference sequence). V lost 4 bases and J lost 4; bases outside the gene matches: 2. The data stem from a study of blood T cell repertoires in COVID-19. On the study more broadly: Collection of acute and convalescent COVID-19 samples took place in the United States, Italy and Spain. The analysed material was cDNA or gDNA that came from T cells, B-cell-depleted T cells, or PBMCs.

Profiling relied on immunoSEQ multiplex PCR, and the TCRdb table lists in-frame clones only, not all of them. Among about 440,000 clones listed, roughly 90% were seen once. The sample consisted of peripheral blood. The genes are TRBV3-1 (or the pseudogene TRBV3-2) and TRBJ2-3, with 7 bases that match TRBD1. The TCR originated in a woman aged 30 to 39 with acute or convalescent COVID-19. The CDR3 nucleotides read TGTGCCAGCAGCCTCCAGGGGGCAGATACGCAGTATTTT. Translation gives CASSLQGADTQYF.